This T cell receptor beta chain was sequenced during a study of beta chain features in type 1 diabetes. The sample holds a few counts of this clone. Sequencing targeted expressed TCRB transcripts, as all isolated RNA had been reverse transcribed. The protocol was immunoSEQ multiplex PCR, while the TCRdb copy is restricted to in-frame clones and leaves out a portion. The repertoire includes around 500,000 clones, 9.5% to 12% of them detected once, and about 0.042% sits in the top ten. V lost 0 bases, J lost 16 bases, and 19 bases lay in between. This CDR3 has 14 residues. CDR1 and CDR2 from the germline V gene are SGHDN and FVKESK.

Sequencing was done on a sample of naive CD4+ T cells from blood. The receptor's source is a woman aged 18-35 years in good health. The chain links TRBV14 to TRBJ2-1; no definite D call. The CDR3 DNA is TGTGCCAGCAGCCAAGACGCCTGGCTCCCCCCTCAATTCTTC. Residues: CASSQDAWLPPQFF.